This T cell receptor (beta chain) derives from a study of T cells in Graves' hyperthyroidism and ophthalmopathy (dated by TCRdb to about 2019). With respect to the entire study: Peripheral blood samples were taken at the time of initial diagnosis, prior to any treatment. To identify distinguishing TCR V-J signatures, a discovery cohort of about 100 patients was used, comprising 40 to 45 with Graves' ophthalmopathy and about 59 with stable Graves' hyperthyroidism. Prospective prediction of ophthalmopathy was tested in an independent validation cohort of 18 hyperthyroidism patients and some 17 patients who later progressed to ophthalmopathy. The roughly 100 discovery patients were randomly divided into training and test sets at a 7:3 ratio. The study also compared thyroid tissue and blood T-cell repertoires from 6 or 7 Graves' hyperthyroidism patients. After blood sampling, hyperthyroidism patients were treated with methimazole at a starting dose of 30 mg daily, and ophthalmopathy patients were treated with high-dose intravenous methylprednisolone. The paper reports TCR Vbeta CDR3 sequencing of fewer than 150 peripheral blood samples: approximately 43 ophthalmopathy, under 85 hyperthyroidism and around 17 progressor patients.

What the study reported, not specific to this receptor: No statistical method was used to set the sample size in advance, and investigators knew the group allocation. In cross-validation, a model built on a 13 V-J signature told ophthalmopathy apart from stable hyperthyroidism with just under 90% sensitivity and about 81% specificity, and in testing the same model reached 80%/75%. During validation, the model predicted progression to ophthalmopathy a median of roughly 7.1 months ahead of onset, with more than 60% sensitivity and 72.22% specificity. Most expanded thyroid clonotypes (frequency above 0.001) were also found in blood, which suggests that blood repertoires may mirror thyroid immune responses.

TCR beta CDR3 regions were amplified from RNA transcripts. A first-round RT-PCR of the TCR CDR3 used the HTBI primer set with the Qiagen OneStep RT-PCR kit. Libraries were constructed in a second round of multiplex PCR, after which size selection and purification were carried out. Sequencing of the libraries was done on an Illumina HiSeq2000 using paired-end 100 bp reads. On the study's bioinformatics: Raw data were processed with SOAPnuke, discarding reads with adapters, uncalled bases, mean Phred below 15, or no exact constant-primer or identifier match. COPE v1.2.5 was used to merge the high-quality paired reads, and each unique nucleotide sequence was defined as a clonotype. MiTCR v1.1 was used to align the clonotypes against IMGT TRBV, TRBD and TRBJ reference segments. Only V-J combinations with frequency above 0.0001, covering 99.2% of repertoires, were analysed. The TCS score was defined as F50 (clonal expansion) divided by E x V (chaos), with BLOSUM62-based TCRdist calculated between CDR3 peptides within each V-J. Welch's t-statistics and random forest reduced roughly 530 V-J features to around 14, which were used in a naive Bayes classifier (R e1071). TCRdb redid the processing of the public reads, applying fastp at Q25 and MiXCR, and retained in-frame beta chains. For every CDR3 protein sequence, its rows merge into one entry that carries the most common genes and DNA. TCRdb's processing, not the authors', yielded these V and J calls. For this sample there are a few hundred thousand distinct CDR3 sequences; 15% to 17% appear just once. Approximately 7% of the sample is in the top ten clones.

From the cysteine up to the phenylalanine, the CDR3 has a length of 12 residues. The kept DNA is CDR3 alone, 36 bases in frame from the first base. V has 4 bases trimmed and J has 8 bases trimmed; junction bases matching no gene number 5. From the germline V gene (reference sequence), CDR1 is GTSNPN and CDR2 is SVGIG. A patient counted as having stable Graves' hyperthyroidism if no progression to ophthalmopathy occurred over 18 months of follow-up. The hyperthyroidism patients were between 18 and 65 years old and newly diagnosed, with a disease duration of less than 2 months. Any patient with an uncontrolled infection, another autoimmune disease, pregnancy or lactation was excluded. Clinical symptoms, serum thyroxine and TRAb, thyroid ultrasound, and orbital computed tomography formed the basis for the diagnoses. Ficoll-Paque density gradient centrifugation was used to isolate PBMCs from around 9.1 ml of fresh peripheral blood. Total RNA was extracted using Trizol reagent, and RNA quality was assessed on an Agilent 2100 Bioanalyzer.

This clonotype was counted many times. Its antigen is unknown. Base qualities are missing; no much larger clone stands one base away. The chain employs TRBV30 and TRBJ2-1; 7 central bases correspond to TRBD1. Sequences were obtained from blood. This TCR was sampled from a woman in her 30s with Graves' hyperthyroidism. The nucleotide sequence is given as TGTGCCTGGACGGACCAGGGGGATGAGCAGTTCTTC. Its translation reads: CAWTDQGDEQFF.